This entry lists 26 T cell receptor beta chains sequenced from one sample in a study of blood T cell repertoires in COVID-19. Only in-frame clones appear in the TCRdb table, and some are missing; sequencing was by immunoSEQ multiplex PCR. Of approximately 60,000 clones in the sample, 80% to 90% were seen once. Specimen: peripheral blood. These TCRs come from a human donor in a cohort sampled during active COVID-19.

This clone was observed a handful of times. The chain is built from TRBV19 and TRBJ2-3; D may be TRBD1 (5 bases). CDR3 length: 15 amino acids. V shed 3 bases and J shed 0 bases, with 10 bases lying between them. Germline values: CDR1 LNHDA, CDR2 SQIVND (reference sequence). This chain's CDR3 is CASSMRQLSTDTQYF. The CDR3 coding sequence is TGTGCCAGTAGTATGAGACAGCTAAGCACAGATACGCAGTATTTT. Supplemented by reference TRBV19 and TRBJ2-3, the full variable domain reads DGGITQSPKYLFRKEGQNVTLSCEQNLNHDAMYWYRQDPGQGLRLIYYSQIVNDFQKGDIAEGYSVSREKKESFPLTVTSAQKNPTAFYLCASSMRQLSTDTQYFGPGTRLTVL.

As DNA, the CDR3 is TGTGCCAGCAGCTTACTACCGGGACTAGCGGGGGCAAGGGGCATTCAGTACTTC. Translating gives CASSLLPGLAGARGIQYF. This chain joins TRBV11-3 and TRBJ2-4; 14 nucleotides match TRBD2. This CDR3 contains 18 residues. Unmatched junction bases numbered 12, after V lost 2 bases and J lost 9 bases. The germline V gene has CDR1 SGHNT and CDR2 YENEEA.

The chain links TRBV4-1 to TRBJ1-5, with 8 bases identical to TRBD1. The CDR3 has 16 amino acids. Trimming at V came to 3 bases and at J to 4 bases, leaving 8 bases not matched to a gene. Germline V gene sequence: CDR1 MGHRA, CDR2 YSYEKL. The CDR3 nucleotides are TGCGCCAGCAGCCAGAGACAGGGGTTAGGGAATCAGCCCCAGCATTTT. Its translation: CASSQRQGLGNQPQHF.

The gene calls are TRBV5-1 and TRBJ2-4; TRBD2 agrees at 7 bases. The CDR3 sequence is 14 residues long. The V gene's germline CDR1 is SGHRS and CDR2 YFSETQ. V was clipped by 1 base and J by 8 bases; unmatched bases: 6. The CDR3 DNA follows: TGCGCCAGCAGCTTGAGCGGGGTTCGGGACATTCAGTACTTC. It specifies CASSLSGVRDIQYF.

CDR3 bases: TGTGCTAGTGCCTTAGGTATGGACAGGGAGAGCCACGAGCAGTACTTC. Amino acids: CASALGMDRESHEQYF. V is TRBV12-5 and J is TRBJ2-7; 8 bases fit TRBD1. The CDR3 has 16 amino acids. In germline, CDR1 is LGHNT, CDR2 FRNRAP. The ends lost 7 bases at V and 5 bases at J; junction bases unmatched: 16.

The chain carries TRBV11-3 and TRBJ2-5; 10 nucleotides agree with TRBD1. Germline assignment: CDR1 SGHNT and CDR2 YENEEA. CDR3 length equals 13 residues. With V trimmed by 5 bases and J by 5 bases, 2 bases remained unmatched. The CDR3 nucleotides read TGTGCCAGCAGCCTGGACAGGGGGGAGACCCAGTACTTC. It encodes CASSLDRGETQYF.

V usage is TRBV11-2 and J usage is TRBJ2-3, with D possibly matching TRBD1 (6 bases). The V gene lost 5 bases and the J gene lost 4 bases, with 22 bases spanning the gap. The CDR3 covers 17 residues. Germline V gene lookup returns CDR1 SGHAT and CDR2 FQNNGV. CDR3 protein: CASSPARYQGRPDTQYF. Written as DNA, the CDR3 is TGTGCCAGCAGCCCCGCACGGTACCAGGGGCGCCCAGATACGCAGTATTTT.

The chain uses TRBV5-8 and TRBJ2-1, with a weak D call TRBD1 (6 bases). CDR3 length: 14 residues. Germline V gene lookup returns CDR1 SGHTS and CDR2 YDEGEE. Trimming stripped 0 bases from V and 10 bases from J, with 14 bases between. The CDR3 DNA sequence: TGTGCCAGCAGCTTGGTCTTCCAGGGGTCAGAGCAGTTCTTC. It yields the protein CASSLVFQGSEQFF.

The gene calls are TRBV19 and TRBJ1-3, with 9 nucleotides matching TRBD1. The germline V gene encodes CDR1 LNHDA and CDR2 SQIVND (reference sequence). The CDR3 has 15 residues. The junction had 6 bases not matched to a gene; V was cut back by 5 bases and J by 4 bases. The CDR3 protein is CASSAQGAGGNTIYF. As DNA, the CDR3 is TGTGCCAGTAGTGCACAGGGGGCGGGCGGAAACACCATATATTTT.

The rearrangement joins TRBV5-5 to TRBJ2-7, with TRBD1 matching over 10 bases. The CDR3 length is 13 residues. Trimming removed 2 bases from V and 6 bases from J; junction bases left unmatched: 2. From germline, CDR1 is SGHKS and CDR2 YYEKEE (reference sequence). The CDR3 nucleotides read TGTGCCAGCAGCTTCGACAGGGGGCGCGAGCAGTACTTC. As protein: CASSFDRGREQYF.

V gene TRBV2 combines with J gene TRBJ2-5; D gene uncertain. Trimming took off 2 bases at V and 5 bases at J, with 21 bases between the two ends. From germline, CDR1 is SNHLY and CDR2 FYNNEI. The CDR3 is 17 residues long. Here the CDR3 reads CASSEWSRRGGSETQYF. The CDR3 region has the DNA TGTGCCAGCAGTGAATGGTCGCGGAGAGGTGGTTCGGAGACCCAGTACTTC.

This rearrangement joins TRBV28 to TRBJ2-3; 7 nucleotides match TRBD2. Germline CDR1 MDHEN, CDR2 SYDVKM. The CDR3 is 18 amino acids. V gave up 6 bases and J gave up 0 bases; unmatched junction bases: 15. CDR3 nucleotide sequence: TGTGCCAGCAGATCTCGATGGATGGGGGGGACTAGCACAGATACGCAGTATTTT. This encodes CASRSRWMGGTSTDTQYF. Full variable domain (rest looked up from reference TRBV28 and TRBJ2-3): DVKVTQSSRYLVKRTGEKVFLECVQDMDHENMFWYRQDPGLGLRLIYFSYDVKMKEKGDIPEGYSVSREKKERFSLILESASTNQTSMYLCASRSRWMGGTSTDTQYFGPGTRLTVL.

The chain has TRBV5-1 and TRBJ2-7; no clear D gene. Germline lookup yields CDR1 SGHRS and CDR2 YFSETQ. The CDR3 sequence is 15 residues long. The V and J ends lost 4 bases and 0 bases respectively, with 14 bases between them. The DNA for the CDR3 is TGCGCCAGCAGCCCGACTCCCTGGAGCTCCTACGAGCAGTACTTC. Translation gives CASSPTPWSSYEQYF.

In DNA, the CDR3 is TGTGCCAGCAGCTTGCTCCGACAGGGACCCTACGAGCAGTACTTC. Protein product: CASSLLRQGPYEQYF. The chain is built from TRBV5-6 and TRBJ2-7; 7 nucleotides line up with TRBD1. J lost 2 bases, V lost 1 base, and 6 bases had no gene match. Germline V gene sequence: CDR1 SGHDT, CDR2 YYEEEE. The CDR3 runs to 15 residues.

V gene TRBV30 combines with J gene TRBJ2-1; D uncertain. V gave up 2 bases and J gave up 9 bases, with 8 bases separating them. This CDR3 has 11 amino acids. The germline gives CDR1 GTSNPN, CDR2 SVGIG (reference sequence). CDR3 sequence: CAWSSRLEQFF. In DNA form, the CDR3 reads TGTGCCTGGAGTTCCCGACTTGAGCAGTTCTTC.

This chain connects TRBV2 to TRBJ2-7; TRBD1 agrees at 7 bases. Germline loops: CDR1 SNHLY, CDR2 FYNNEI. The CDR3 contains 15 residues. Trimming at V came to 3 bases and at J to 2 bases, leaving 7 bases not matched to a gene. The CDR3 sequence is CASSETGYPPYEQYF. The CDR3 DNA is TGTGCCAGCAGTGAGACAGGGTATCCTCCCTACGAGCAGTACTTC.

Here the CDR3 reads CASSVQAGAQETQYF. As DNA, the CDR3 is TGTGCCAGCAGCGTTCAAGCGGGGGCACAAGAGACCCAGTACTTC. The gene calls are TRBV9 and TRBJ2-5, with 8 bases matching TRBD2. J gave up 2 bases and V 2 bases, and 5 bases lay outside the gene matches. Looked up from germline, CDR1 is SGDLS and CDR2 is YYNGEE. The CDR3 length is 15 residues.

The CDR3 spells CASSQDRLIGEKLFF. CDR3 DNA sequence: TGTGCCAGCAGCCAAGATAGGTTGATCGGGGAAAAACTGTTTTTT. V is TRBV4-2 and J is TRBJ1-4; D ambiguous. CDR1 is LGHNA, CDR2 YNFKEQ, per germline. The V and J ends lost 0 bases and 8 bases respectively, with 13 bases between them. The CDR3 spans 15 residues.

The chain recombines TRBV5-1 with TRBJ1-2; no clear D. The CDR3 is made up of 14 amino acids. Trimming removed 0 bases from V and 4 bases from J, with 10 bases in between. Germline CDR1 SGHRS, CDR2 YFSETQ. CDR3 nucleotides: TGCGCCAGCAGCTTGGGGATGGGCACCTATGGCTACACCTTC. Translated, it gives CASSLGMGTYGYTF.

The chain is built from TRBV15 and TRBJ2-7; D is perhaps TRBD2 (6 bases). The CDR3 runs 13 residues. Germline CDR1 LNHNV, CDR2 YYDKDF (reference sequence). Trimming left V 8 bases short and J 4 bases short, with 15 bases between. Here the CDR3 reads CATGTSPGYEQYF. The CDR3 DNA reads as TGTGCCACCGGGACTTCCCCCGGGTACGAGCAGTACTTC.

The chain recombines TRBV2 with TRBJ1-6; D remains unclear. Between the trimmed V and J ends, which lost 4 bases and 7 bases, there was a span of 2 bases. The CDR3 runs to 11 residues. Per germline, CDR1 SNHLY and CDR2 FYNNEI. CDR3 nucleotides: TGTGCCAGCAGTGCAAATTCACCCCTCCACTTT. As protein: CASSANSPLHF.

The chain couples TRBV7-2 to TRBJ2-5, with 7 nucleotides matching TRBD2. The CDR3 is made up of 14 amino acids. Germline V gene lookup returns CDR1 SGHTA and CDR2 FQGNSA. Trimming cost V 5 bases and J 7 bases; bases outside gene matches: 10. The chain's CDR3 is CASSASSGGGTQYF. CDR3 DNA sequence: TGTGCCAGCAGCGCCTCTAGCGGCGGCGGGACCCAGTACTTC.

V and J are TRBV27 and TRBJ2-1, with TRBD1 matching 8 bases. This CDR3 is 15 amino acids long. After removal of 8 bases from V and 7 bases from J, the junction contained 13 bases not matched to a gene. CDR1 is MNHEY, CDR2 SMNVEV, per germline (reference sequence). The CDR3: CASCPLGQGRNEQFF. CDR3 bases: TGTGCCAGCTGCCCCCTAGGACAGGGTCGGAATGAGCAGTTCTTC.

As regards this clone: Other DNA variants within this sample encode the same CDR3. The chain employs TRBV5-1 and TRBJ2-5; no definite D call. V lost 1 base and J lost 3, with 4 bases in between. From germline, CDR1 is SGHRS and CDR2 YFSETQ. CDR3 length: 12 amino acids. The CDR3 DNA reads TGCGCCAGCAGCTTGACGGAAGAGACCCAGTACTTC. Protein sequence: CASSLTEETQYF.

This chain joins TRBV7-2 and TRBJ2-2, with D perhaps TRBD2 (6 bases). Germline CDR1 SGHTA, CDR2 FQGNSA. The CDR3 totals 14 residues. The ends were cut back, 4 bases at V and 4 bases at J, with 10 bases in the middle. The CDR3 loop is CASSSGGTTGELFF. CDR3 sequence (DNA): TGTGCCAGCAGCTCTGGGGGGACCACCGGGGAGCTGTTTTTT.

This clone was counted only a few times. This chain connects TRBV10-1 to TRBJ2-3; TRBD2 aligns across 11 bases. The germline V gene has CDR1 WNHNN and CDR2 SYGVQD (reference sequence). V shed 5 bases, J shed 7 bases, and the junction held 8 bases outside the gene matches. The CDR3 has 15 amino acids. The CDR3 nucleotides are TGCGCCAGCAGTCGAACTAGCGGGGGAAGAAATACGCAGTATTTT. The encoded protein is CASSRTSGGRNTQYF.